This section outlines one TCR beta chain sequence together with its context. These data come from a study of blood T cell repertoires in COVID-19. The CDR3 covers 13 residues. V was shortened by 2 bases and J by 3 bases, with 8 bases between the two germline ends. CDR1 SGHVS and CDR2 FNYEAQ come from the germline V gene. In the original analysis: Nucleated cell counts were estimated from reference gene primer amplification. Produced via immunoSEQ multiplex PCR; TCRdb's table is partial and in-frame only. That table supplies the V and J calls and clone size; D and trimming were determined from the DNA. The sample contains about 81,000 clones, 86% of which appear only once.

This chain connects TRBV7-6 to TRBJ2-7, with D possibly TRBD2 on 5 matching bases. Sequenced input: peripheral blood. The clonotype was recovered from a human donor in a cohort sampled during active COVID-19. CDR3 coding DNA: TGTGCCAGCAGCTTAAGCGGAAGCTACGAGCAGTACTTC. Its protein is CASSLSGSYEQYF.